These 5 T cell receptor beta chains were sequenced from one sample in a study of CD8 T cells in ankylosing spondylitis. A single record per CDR3 protein comes from TCRdb applying MiXCR to the 5' RACE reads. The table records 200,000 or so distinct CDR3 sequences, 10% to 15% of them present only once. Material for sequencing was blood, either unsorted or a sorted T cell fraction (not recorded which). The receptors originated from a female donor with ankylosing spondylitis or in good health (not recorded which).

This clonotype was counted at least ten times. This sequence joins TRBV5-1 and TRBJ1-3, with TRBD1 as a possible D gene (5 bases). CDR3 length: 13 amino acids. V lost 6 bases and J 0 bases, leaving 7 bases between the germline ends. Germline V lookup: CDR1 SGHRS, CDR2 YFSETQ. The CDR3 spells CASKQDSGNTIYF. CDR3 nucleotides: TGCGCCAGCAAACAGGACTCTGGAAACACCATATATTTT.

This clonotype appeared a few times. The V and J genes are TRBV20-1 and TRBJ2-5, with TRBD2 as a possible D gene (6 bases). The CDR3 length is 14 residues. Trimming pared 5 bases from V and 4 bases from J, leaving 17 bases between. Germline-derived CDR1 and CDR2 are DFQATT and SNEGSKA (reference sequence). The CDR3 reads CSAQSGGWGETQYF. The CDR3, as DNA: TGCAGTGCTCAGTCAGGAGGGTGGGGAGAGACCCAGTACTTC.

This chain connects TRBV5-1 to TRBJ2-5; tentative D call: TRBD2 (5 bases). The CDR3 has 15 residues. V was cut by 4 bases and J by 1 base, with 14 bases left in between. Germline CDR1 and CDR2: SGHRS and YFSETQ. The CDR3 region is CASSPRGVSQETQYF. In nucleotides, the CDR3 is TGCGCCAGCAGCCCCCGGGGAGTTTCCCAAGAGACCCAGTACTTC.

The table lists this clonotype with many counts. The gene calls are TRBV29-1 and TRBJ2-1, with 10 bases that match TRBD2. This CDR3 has 16 residues. Germline V gene sequence: CDR1 SQVTM, CDR2 ANQGSEA. The V and J ends lost 0 bases and 1 base, in that order; junction bases with no gene match: 3. CDR3 sequence reads: CSVEELAGTSYNEQFF. The CDR3, as DNA: TGCAGCGTTGAAGAACTAGCGGGGACATCCTACAATGAGCAGTTCTTC.

This clonotype was observed a handful of times. This rearrangement joins TRBV6-5 to TRBJ2-1; TRBD2 is a possible D gene (6 bases). Germline CDR1 MNHEY, CDR2 SVGAGI. V lost 2 bases to trimming and J lost 8 bases, with 10 bases between them. The length of the CDR3 is 13 residues. In DNA form, the CDR3 reads TGTGCCAGCAGTTACCGGGAGAGCGATGAGCAGTTCTTC. Its translation is CASSYRESDEQFF.